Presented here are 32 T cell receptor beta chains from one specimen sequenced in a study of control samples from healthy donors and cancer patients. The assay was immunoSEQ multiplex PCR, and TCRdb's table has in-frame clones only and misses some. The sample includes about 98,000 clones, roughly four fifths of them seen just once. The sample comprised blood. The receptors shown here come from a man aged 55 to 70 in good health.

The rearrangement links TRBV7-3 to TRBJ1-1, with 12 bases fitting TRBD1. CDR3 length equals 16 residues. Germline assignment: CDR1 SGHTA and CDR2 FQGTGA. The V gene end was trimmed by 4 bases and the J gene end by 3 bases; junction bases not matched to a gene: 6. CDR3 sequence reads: CASSSGTGGRYTEAFF. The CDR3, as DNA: TGTGCCAGCAGCTCCGGGACAGGGGGCAGGTACACTGAAGCTTTCTTT.

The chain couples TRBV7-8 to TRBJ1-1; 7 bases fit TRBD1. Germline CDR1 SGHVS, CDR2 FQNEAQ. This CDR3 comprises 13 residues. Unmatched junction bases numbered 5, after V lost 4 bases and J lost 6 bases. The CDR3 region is CASSYTGTAEAFF. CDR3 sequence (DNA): TGTGCCAGCAGCTACACCGGGACAGCTGAAGCTTTCTTT.

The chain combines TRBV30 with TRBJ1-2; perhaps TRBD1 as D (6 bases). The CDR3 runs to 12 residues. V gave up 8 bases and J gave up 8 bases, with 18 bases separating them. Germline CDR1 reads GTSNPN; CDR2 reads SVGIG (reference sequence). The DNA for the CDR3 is TGTGCCCAAACCCGGGGGGCTGAAGGCTACACCTTC. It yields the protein CAQTRGAEGYTF.

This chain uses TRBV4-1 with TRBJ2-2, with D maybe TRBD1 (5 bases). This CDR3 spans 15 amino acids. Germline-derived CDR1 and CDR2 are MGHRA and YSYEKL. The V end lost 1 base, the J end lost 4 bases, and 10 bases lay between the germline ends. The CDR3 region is CASSQGIRGTGELFF. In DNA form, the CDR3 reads TGCGCCAGCAGCCAAGGTATTAGGGGCACCGGGGAGCTGTTTTTT.

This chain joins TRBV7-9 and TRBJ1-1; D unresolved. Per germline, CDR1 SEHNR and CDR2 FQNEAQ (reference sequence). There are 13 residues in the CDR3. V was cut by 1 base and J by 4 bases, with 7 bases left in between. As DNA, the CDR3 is TGTGCCAGCAGCTTAGAATGGGGCACTGAAGCTTTCTTT. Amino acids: CASSLEWGTEAFF.

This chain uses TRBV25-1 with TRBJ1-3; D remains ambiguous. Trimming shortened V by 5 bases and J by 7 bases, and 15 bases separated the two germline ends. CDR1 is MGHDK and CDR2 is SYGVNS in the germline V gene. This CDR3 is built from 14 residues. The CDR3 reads CASSPLARVNTIYF. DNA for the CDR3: TGTGCCAGCAGTCCCCTGGCTAGGGTTAACACCATATATTTT. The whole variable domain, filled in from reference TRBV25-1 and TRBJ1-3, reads EADIYQTPRYLVIGTGKKITLECSQTMGHDKMYWYQQDPGMELHLIHYSYGVNSTEKGDLSSESTVSRIRTEHFPLTLESARPSHTSQYLCASSPLARVNTIYFGEGSWLTVV.

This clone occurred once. The CDR3: CASSPGTSGHNEQFF. In DNA form, the CDR3 reads TGTGCCAGCAGCCCCGGGACTAGCGGGCACAATGAGCAGTTCTTC. The rearrangement uses TRBV27 and TRBJ2-1, with TRBD2 matching over 12 bases. The CDR3 loop spans 15 amino acids. The germline V gene has CDR1 MNHEY and CDR2 SMNVEV (reference sequence). V trimming: 6 bases; J trimming: 5 bases; junction bases outside the gene matches: 5.

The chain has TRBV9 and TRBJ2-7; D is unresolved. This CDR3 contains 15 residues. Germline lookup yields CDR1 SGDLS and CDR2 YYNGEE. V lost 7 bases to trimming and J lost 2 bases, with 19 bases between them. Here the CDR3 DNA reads TGTGCCAGCGCCTCAGTCGCCGGCTTACCCTACGAGCAGTACTTC. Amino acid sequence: CASASVAGLPYEQYF.

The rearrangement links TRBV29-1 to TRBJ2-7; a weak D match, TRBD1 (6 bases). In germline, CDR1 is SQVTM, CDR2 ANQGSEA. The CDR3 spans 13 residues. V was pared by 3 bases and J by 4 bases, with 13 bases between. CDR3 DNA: TGCAGCGTTGAGGACAGAAGGGCATACGAGCAGTACTTC. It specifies CSVEDRRAYEQYF.

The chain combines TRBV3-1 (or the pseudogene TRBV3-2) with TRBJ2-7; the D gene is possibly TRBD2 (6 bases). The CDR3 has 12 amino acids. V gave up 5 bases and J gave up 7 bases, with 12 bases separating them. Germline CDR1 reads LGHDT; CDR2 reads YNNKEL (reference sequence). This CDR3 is CASSSPGGEQYF. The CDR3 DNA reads TGTGCCAGCAGCTCCCCTGGGGGGGAGCAGTACTTC.

CDR3 amino acids: CASSTGQGSSYEQYF. The CDR3 DNA is TGTGCCAGTAGTACAGGACAGGGTAGCTCCTACGAGCAGTACTTC. This chain uses TRBV19 with TRBJ2-7, with 8 nucleotides matching TRBD1. This CDR3 is 15 amino acids long. The V segment lost 4 bases and the J segment 0 bases; nucleotides outside the gene matches: 5. The germline CDR1 and CDR2 sequences are LNHDA and SQIVND (reference sequence).

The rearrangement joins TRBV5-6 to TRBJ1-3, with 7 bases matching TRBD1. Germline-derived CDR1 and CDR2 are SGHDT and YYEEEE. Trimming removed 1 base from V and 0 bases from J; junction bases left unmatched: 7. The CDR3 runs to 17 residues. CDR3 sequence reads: CASSLLGQASSGNTIYF. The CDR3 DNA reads TGTGCCAGCAGCTTGCTAGGACAGGCGAGCTCTGGAAACACCATATATTTT.

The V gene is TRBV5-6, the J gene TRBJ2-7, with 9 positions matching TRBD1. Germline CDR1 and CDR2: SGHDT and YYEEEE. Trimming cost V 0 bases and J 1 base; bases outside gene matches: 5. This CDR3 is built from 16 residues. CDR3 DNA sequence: TGTGCCAGCAGCTTGGAAGGGACAGGGAGATCCTACGAGCAGTACTTC. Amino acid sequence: CASSLEGTGRSYEQYF.

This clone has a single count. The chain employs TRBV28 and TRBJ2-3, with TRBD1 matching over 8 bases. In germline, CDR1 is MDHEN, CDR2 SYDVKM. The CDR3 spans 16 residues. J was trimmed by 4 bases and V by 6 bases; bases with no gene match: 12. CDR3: CASREDRGVGPDTQYF. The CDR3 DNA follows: TGTGCCAGCAGGGAAGACAGGGGAGTAGGTCCAGATACGCAGTATTTT.

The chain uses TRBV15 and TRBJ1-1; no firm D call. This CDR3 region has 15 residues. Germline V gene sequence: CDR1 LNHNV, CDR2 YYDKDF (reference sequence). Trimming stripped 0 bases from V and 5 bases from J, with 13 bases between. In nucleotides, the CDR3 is TGTGCCACCAGCAGAGAACTTTTCGGCGCTACTGAAGCTTTCTTT. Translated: CATSRELFGATEAFF. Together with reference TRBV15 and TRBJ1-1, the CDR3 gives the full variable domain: DAMVIQNPRYQVTQFGKPVTLSCSQTLNHNVMYWYQQKSSQAPKLLFHYYDKDFNNEADTPDNFQSRRPNTSFCFLDIRSPGLGDTAMYLCATSRELFGATEAFFGQGTRLTVV.

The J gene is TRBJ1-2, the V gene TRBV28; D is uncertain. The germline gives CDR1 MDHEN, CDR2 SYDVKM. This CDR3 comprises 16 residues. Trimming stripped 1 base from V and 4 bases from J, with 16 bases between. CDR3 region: CASSLYPRPGTYGYTF. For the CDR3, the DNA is TGTGCCAGCAGTTTATACCCGCGGCCCGGCACCTATGGCTACACCTTC.

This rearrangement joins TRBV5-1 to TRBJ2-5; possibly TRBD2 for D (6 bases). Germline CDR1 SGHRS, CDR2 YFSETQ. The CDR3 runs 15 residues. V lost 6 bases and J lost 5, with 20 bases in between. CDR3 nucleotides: TGCGCCAGCACCTCTTTGGAGGGAGCGGGCGAGACCCAGTACTTC. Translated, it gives CASTSLEGAGETQYF.

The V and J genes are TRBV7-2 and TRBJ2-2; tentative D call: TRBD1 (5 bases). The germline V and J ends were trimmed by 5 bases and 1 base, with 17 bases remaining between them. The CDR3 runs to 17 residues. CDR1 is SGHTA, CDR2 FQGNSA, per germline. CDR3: CASSPKGSDENTGELFF. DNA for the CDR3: TGTGCCAGCAGCCCAAAGGGGTCGGATGAGAACACCGGGGAGCTGTTTTTT. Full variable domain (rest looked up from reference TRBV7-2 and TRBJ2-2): GAGVSQSPSNKVTEKGKDVELRCDPISGHTALYWYRQSLGQGLEFLIYFQGNSAPDKSGLPSDRFSAERTGGSVSTLTIQRTQQEDSAVYLCASSPKGSDENTGELFFGEGSRLTVL.

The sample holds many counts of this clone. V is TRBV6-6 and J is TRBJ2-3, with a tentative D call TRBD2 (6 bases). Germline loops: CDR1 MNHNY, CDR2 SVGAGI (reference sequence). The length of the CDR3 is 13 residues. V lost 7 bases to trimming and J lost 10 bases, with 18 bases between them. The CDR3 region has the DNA TGTGCCAGCAACGGAGGGGCGGATCGGTCGCAGTATTTT. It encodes CASNGGADRSQYF.

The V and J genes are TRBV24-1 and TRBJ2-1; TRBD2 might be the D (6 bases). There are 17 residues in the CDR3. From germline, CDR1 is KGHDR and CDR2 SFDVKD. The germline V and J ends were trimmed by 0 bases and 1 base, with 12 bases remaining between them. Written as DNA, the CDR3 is TGTGCCACCAGTGATTTGGAGCGGGCCGCGTCCTACAATGAGCAGTTCTTC. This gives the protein CATSDLERAASYNEQFF.

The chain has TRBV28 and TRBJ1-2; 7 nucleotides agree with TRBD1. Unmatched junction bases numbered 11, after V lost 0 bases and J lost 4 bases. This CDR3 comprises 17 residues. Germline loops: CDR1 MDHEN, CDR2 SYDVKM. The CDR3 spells CASSLWGGTDRVYGYTF. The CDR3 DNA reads TGTGCCAGCAGTTTATGGGGGGGGACAGACCGGGTCTATGGCTACACCTTC.

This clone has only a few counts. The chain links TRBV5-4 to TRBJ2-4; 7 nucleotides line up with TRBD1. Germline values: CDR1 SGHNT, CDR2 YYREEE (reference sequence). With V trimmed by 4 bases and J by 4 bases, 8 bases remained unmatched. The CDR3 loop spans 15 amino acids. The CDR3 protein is CASSTTRGRKNIQYF. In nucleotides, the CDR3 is TGTGCCAGCAGCACAACGAGGGGGCGGAAAAACATTCAGTACTTC.

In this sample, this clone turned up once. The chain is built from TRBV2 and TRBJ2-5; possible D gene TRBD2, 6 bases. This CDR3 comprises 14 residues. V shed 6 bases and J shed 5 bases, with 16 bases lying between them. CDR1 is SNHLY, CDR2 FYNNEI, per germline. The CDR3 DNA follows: TGTGCCAGCAGCGGAACTACAGGAGGGGAGACCCAGTACTTC. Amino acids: CASSGTTGGETQYF.

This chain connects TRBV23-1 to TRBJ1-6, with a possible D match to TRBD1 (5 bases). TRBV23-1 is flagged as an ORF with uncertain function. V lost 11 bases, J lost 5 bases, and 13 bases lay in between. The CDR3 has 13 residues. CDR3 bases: TGCGCCGGATGGGGGGGAAATAATTCACCCCTCCACTTT. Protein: CAGWGGNNSPLHF.

CDR3 region: CASSYSAGGNYEQYF. CDR3 coding DNA: TGTGCCAGCAGTTATTCGGCGGGGGGTAACTACGAGCAGTACTTC. This sequence joins TRBV6-6 and TRBJ2-7; TRBD2 aligns across 8 bases. The germline V gene has CDR1 MNHNY and CDR2 SVGAGI (reference sequence). Germline trimming cut 3 bases from V and 3 bases from J; bases unmatched to any gene: 7. The CDR3 length is 15 residues.

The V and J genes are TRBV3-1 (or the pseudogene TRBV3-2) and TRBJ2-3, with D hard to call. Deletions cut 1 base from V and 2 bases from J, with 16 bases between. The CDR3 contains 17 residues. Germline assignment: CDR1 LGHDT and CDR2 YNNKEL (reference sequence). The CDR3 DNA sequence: TGTGCCAGCAGCCAAGCATTAAACAGAGGTCCCACAGATACGCAGTATTTT. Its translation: CASSQALNRGPTDTQYF.

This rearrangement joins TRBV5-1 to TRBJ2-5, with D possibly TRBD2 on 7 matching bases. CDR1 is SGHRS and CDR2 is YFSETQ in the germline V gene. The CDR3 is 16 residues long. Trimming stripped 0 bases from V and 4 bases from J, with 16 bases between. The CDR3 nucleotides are TGCGCCAGCAGCTTGGAGGCGGGGGCACGGAGAGAGACCCAGTACTTC. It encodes CASSLEAGARRETQYF. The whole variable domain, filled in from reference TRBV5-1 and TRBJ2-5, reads KAGVTQTPRYLIKTRGQQVTLSCSPISGHRSVSWYQQTPGQGLQFLFEYFSETQRNKGNFPGRFSGRQFSNSRSEMNVSTLELGDSALYLCASSLEAGARRETQYFGPGTRLLVL.

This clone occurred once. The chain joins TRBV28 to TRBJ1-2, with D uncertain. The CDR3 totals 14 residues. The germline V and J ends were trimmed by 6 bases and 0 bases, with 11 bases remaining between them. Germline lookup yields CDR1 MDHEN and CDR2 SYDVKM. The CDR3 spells CASRPRQTNYGYTF. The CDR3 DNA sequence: TGTGCCAGCAGGCCACGGCAGACTAACTATGGCTACACCTTC.

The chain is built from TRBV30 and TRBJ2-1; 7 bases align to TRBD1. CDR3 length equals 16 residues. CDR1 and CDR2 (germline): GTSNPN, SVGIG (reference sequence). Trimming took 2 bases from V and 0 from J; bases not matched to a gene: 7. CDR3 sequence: CAWSLRGLSSYNEQFF. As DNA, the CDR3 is TGTGCCTGGAGTCTAAGGGGGCTAAGCTCCTACAATGAGCAGTTCTTC.

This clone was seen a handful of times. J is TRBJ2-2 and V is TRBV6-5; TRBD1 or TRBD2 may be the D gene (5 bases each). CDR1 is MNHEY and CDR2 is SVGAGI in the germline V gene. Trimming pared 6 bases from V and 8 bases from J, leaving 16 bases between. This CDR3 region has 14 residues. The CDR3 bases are TGTGCCAGCAGCCCCGGGACCGAGGCAGGGGAGCTGTTTTTT. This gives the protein CASSPGTEAGELFF.

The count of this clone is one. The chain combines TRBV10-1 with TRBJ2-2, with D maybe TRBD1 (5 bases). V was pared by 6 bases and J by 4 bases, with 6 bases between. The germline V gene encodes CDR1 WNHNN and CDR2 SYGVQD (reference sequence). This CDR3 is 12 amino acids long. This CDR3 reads CASRQATGELFF. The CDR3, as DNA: TGCGCCAGCAGACAGGCCACCGGGGAGCTGTTTTTT.

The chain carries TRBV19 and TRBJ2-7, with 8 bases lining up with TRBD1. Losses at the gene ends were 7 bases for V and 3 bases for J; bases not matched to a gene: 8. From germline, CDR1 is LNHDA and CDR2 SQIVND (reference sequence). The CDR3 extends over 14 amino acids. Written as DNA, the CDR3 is TGTGCCAGTACTCCGGACAGGGCCAACTACGAGCAGTACTTC. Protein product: CASTPDRANYEQYF.